The clone carrying this TCR beta chain was counted many times. The data were obtained in a study of T cell repertoires in cytomegalovirus infection. For the study at large: Public TCR beta signatures indicated both CMV infection and matching HLA type.

TCRdb re-called the reads through MiXCR, storing one row per CDR3 protein. The sample shows 300,000 to 400,000 distinct CDR3 sequences, less than 20% of them seen only once. The CDR3 is made up of 15 amino acids. The J segment lost 6 bases and the V segment lost 1 base, leaving 3 bases of the junction unmatched. Per the germline V gene, CDR1 is MDHEN and CDR2 is SYDVKM. The chain is built from TRBV28 and TRBJ2-3; 11 bases fit TRBD2. The clonotype was recovered from a human donor in good health (CMV status not recorded). Some clones in this sample may be carry-over from other donors' samples. The sample was PBMCs. The CDR3 DNA is TGTGCCAGCAGTTTATTTAGCGGGAGGGCCGATACGCAGTATTTT. Amino acids: CASSLFSGRADTQYF.